The TCR beta chain described here comes from a study of blood T cell repertoires in COVID-19. The assay was immunoSEQ multiplex PCR, and TCRdb's table has in-frame clones only and misses some. There are 280,000 or so clones in the sample; approximately 88% occur only once, and just under 7% lies in the top ten. This CDR3 contains 15 residues. The ends were cut back, 0 bases at V and 4 bases at J, with 12 bases in the middle. Germline V gene lookup returns CDR1 MGHRA and CDR2 YSYEKL. V and J are TRBV4-1 and TRBJ1-2, with D perhaps TRBD1 (5 bases). Sequenced sample: peripheral blood. This TCR was recovered from a woman under 40 who had recovered from COVID-19. The CDR3 nucleotides are TGCGCCAGCAGCCAAGATAGAAGGAGGGGCTATGGCTACACCTTC. It is translated as CASSQDRRRGYGYTF.